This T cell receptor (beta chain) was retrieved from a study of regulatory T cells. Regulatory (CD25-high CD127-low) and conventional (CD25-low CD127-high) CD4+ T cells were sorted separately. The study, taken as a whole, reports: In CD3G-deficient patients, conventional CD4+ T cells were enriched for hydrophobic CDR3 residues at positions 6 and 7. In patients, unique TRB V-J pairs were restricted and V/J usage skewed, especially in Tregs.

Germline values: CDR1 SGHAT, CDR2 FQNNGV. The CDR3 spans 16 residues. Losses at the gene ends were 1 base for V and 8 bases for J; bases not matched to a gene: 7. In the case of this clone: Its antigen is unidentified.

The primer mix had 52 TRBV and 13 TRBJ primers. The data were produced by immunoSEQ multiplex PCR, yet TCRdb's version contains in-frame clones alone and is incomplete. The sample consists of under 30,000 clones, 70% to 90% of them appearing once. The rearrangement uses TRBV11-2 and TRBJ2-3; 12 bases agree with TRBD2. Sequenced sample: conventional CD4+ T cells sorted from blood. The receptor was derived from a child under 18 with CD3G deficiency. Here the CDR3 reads CASSLVYTSGRRTQYF. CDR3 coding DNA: TGTGCCAGCAGCTTAGTCTATACTAGCGGGAGGCGTACGCAGTATTTT.